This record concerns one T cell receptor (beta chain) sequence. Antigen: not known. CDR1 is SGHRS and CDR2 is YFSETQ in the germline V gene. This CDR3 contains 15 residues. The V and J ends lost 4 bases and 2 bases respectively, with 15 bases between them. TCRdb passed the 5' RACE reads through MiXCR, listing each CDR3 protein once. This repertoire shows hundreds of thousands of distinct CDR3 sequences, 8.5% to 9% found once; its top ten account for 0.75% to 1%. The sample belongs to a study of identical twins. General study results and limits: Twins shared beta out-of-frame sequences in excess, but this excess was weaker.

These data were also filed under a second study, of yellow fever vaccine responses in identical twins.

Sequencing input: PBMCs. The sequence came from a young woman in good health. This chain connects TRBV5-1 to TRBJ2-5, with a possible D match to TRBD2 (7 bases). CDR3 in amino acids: CASSPLKGGQETQYF. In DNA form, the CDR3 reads TGCGCCAGCAGCCCGTTGAAGGGGGGGCAAGAGACCCAGTACTTC.